This TCR beta chain was documented in a study of CD8+ T cells in alopecia areata. Notes on the study in general: Tofacitinib significantly reduced both scalp clonality and expanded CD8+ clones among the top 100.

The CDR3 extends over 13 amino acids. V was clipped by 5 bases and J by 5 bases, with 9 bases between them. CDR1 is MNHEY, CDR2 SVGAGI, per germline. On this clone itself: No antigen is known for it.

Treatment indicated: oral pan-JAK inhibitor, 5-10 mg twice daily. Those with alopecia areata gave lesional scalp punch biopsies and peripheral blood. Extracted from the samples, RNA was reverse transcribed into cDNA to serve as the sequencing template. TCRdb's copy holds only in-frame clones and misses some; the assay was immunoSEQ multiplex PCR. The table has tens of thousands of clones, more than 65% seen once; the top ten hold around 15%. Sample: CD8+ T cells sorted from blood, taken at roughly week 45, from a patient treated with tofacitinib. The receptor was isolated from a human donor with alopecia areata. V gene TRBV6-5 combines with J gene TRBJ2-2; D gene uncertain. The CDR3: CASSQDLTGELFF. The CDR3 bases are TGTGCCAGCAGTCAAGACTTAACCGGGGAGCTGTTTTTT.